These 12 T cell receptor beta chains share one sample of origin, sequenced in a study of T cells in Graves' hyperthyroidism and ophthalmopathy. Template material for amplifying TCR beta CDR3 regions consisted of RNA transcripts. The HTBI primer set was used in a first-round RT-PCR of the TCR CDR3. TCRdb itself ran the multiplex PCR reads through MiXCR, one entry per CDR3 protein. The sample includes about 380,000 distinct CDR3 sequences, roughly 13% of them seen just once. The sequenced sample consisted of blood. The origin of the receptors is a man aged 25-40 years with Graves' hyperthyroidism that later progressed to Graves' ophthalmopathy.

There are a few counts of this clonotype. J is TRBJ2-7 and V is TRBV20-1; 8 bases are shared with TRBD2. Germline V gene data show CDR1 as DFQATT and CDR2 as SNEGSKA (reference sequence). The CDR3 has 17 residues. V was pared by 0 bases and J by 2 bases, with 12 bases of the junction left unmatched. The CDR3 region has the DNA TGCAGTGCTAGAGATAGGGGCCCTCTAGCGGGCGCCTACGAGCAGTACTTC. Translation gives CSARDRGPLAGAYEQYF.

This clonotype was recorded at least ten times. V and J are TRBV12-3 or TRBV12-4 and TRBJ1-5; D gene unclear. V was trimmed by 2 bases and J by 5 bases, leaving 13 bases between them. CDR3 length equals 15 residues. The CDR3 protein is CASSLSGGVYQPQHF. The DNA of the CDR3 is TGTGCCAGCAGTTTATCGGGCGGGGTGTATCAGCCCCAGCATTTT.

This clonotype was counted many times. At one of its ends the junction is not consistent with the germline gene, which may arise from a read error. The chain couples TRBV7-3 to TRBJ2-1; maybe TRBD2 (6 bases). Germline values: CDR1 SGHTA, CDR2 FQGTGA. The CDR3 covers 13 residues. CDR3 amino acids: CASRRGSYNEQFF. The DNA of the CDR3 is TGTGCTAGCAGGAGGGGCTCCTACAATGAGCAGTTCTTC.

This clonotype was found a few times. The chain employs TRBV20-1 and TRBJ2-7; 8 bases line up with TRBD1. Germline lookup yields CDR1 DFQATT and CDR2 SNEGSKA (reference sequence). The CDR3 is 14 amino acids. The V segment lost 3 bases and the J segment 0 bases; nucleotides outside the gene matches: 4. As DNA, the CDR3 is TGCAGTGCTAGTGGCCAGGGGGCCTCCTACGAGCAGTACTTC. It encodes CSASGQGASYEQYF.

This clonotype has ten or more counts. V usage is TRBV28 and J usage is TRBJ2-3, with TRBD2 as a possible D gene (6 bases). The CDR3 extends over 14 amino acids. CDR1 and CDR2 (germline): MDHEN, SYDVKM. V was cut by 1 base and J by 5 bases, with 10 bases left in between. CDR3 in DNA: TGTGCCAGCAGTTTATCAGGAGCGGGAGATACGCAGTATTTT. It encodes CASSLSGAGDTQYF.

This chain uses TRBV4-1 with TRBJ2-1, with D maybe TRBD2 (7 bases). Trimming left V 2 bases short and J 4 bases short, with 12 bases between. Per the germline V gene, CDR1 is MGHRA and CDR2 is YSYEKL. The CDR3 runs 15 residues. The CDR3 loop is CASSQQGTIYNEQFF. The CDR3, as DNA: TGCGCCAGCAGCCAACAGGGGACTATATACAATGAGCAGTTCTTC.

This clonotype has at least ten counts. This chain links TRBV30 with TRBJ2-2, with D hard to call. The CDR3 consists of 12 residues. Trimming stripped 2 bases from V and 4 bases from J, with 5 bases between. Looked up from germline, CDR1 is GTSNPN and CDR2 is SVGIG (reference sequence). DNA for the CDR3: TGTGCCTGGAGTTCGGGCACCGGGGAGCTGTTTTTT. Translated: CAWSSGTGELFF.

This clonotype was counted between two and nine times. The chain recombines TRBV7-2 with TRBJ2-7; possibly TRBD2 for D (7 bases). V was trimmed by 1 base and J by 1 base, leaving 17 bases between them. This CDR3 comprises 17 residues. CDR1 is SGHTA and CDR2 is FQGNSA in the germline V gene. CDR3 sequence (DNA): TGTGCCAGCAGCTTAGGGGGGGGGGGACATAAGTCCTACGAGCAGTACTTC. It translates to CASSLGGGGHKSYEQYF. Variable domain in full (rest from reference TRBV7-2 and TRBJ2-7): GAGVSQSPSNKVTEKGKDVELRCDPISGHTALYWYRQSLGQGLEFLIYFQGNSAPDKSGLPSDRFSAERTGGSVSTLTIQRTQQEDSAVYLCASSLGGGGHKSYEQYFGPGTRLTVT.

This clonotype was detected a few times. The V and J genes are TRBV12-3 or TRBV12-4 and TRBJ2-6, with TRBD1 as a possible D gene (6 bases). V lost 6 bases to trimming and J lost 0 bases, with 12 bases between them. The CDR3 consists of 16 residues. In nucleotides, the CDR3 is TGTGCCAGCAGAGGACAGTACCGCTCTGGGGCCAACGTCCTGACTTTC. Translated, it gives CASRGQYRSGANVLTF.

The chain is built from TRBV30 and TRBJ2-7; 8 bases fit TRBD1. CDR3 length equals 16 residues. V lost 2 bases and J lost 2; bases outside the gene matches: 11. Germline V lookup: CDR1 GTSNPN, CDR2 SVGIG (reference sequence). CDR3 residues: CAWSPRQGSITYEQYF. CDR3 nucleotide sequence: TGTGCCTGGAGTCCCAGACAGGGGAGTATCACCTACGAGCAGTACTTC.

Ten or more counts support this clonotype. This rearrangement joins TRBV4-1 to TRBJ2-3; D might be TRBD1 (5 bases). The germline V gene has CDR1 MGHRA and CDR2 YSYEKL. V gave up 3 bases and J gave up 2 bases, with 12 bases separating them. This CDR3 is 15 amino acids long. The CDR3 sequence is CASSHAGPITDTQYF. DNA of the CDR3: TGCGCCAGCAGCCACGCAGGGCCCATCACAGATACGCAGTATTTT.

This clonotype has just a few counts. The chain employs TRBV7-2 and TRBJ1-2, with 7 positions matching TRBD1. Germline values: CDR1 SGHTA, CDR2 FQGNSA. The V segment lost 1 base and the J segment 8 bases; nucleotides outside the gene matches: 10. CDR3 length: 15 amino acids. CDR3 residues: CASSLGGRGADGYTF. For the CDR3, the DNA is TGTGCCAGCAGCTTAGGTGGCAGGGGGGCCGACGGCTACACCTTC.